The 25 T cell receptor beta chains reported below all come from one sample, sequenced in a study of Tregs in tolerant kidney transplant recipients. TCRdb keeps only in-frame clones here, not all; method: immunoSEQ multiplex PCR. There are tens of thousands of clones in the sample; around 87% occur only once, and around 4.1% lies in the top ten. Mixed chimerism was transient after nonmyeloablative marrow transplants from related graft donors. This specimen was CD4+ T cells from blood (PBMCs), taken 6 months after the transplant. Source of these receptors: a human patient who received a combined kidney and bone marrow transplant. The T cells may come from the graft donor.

CDR3 DNA: TGTGCCAGCAGCTTAGCGGAGACCTCGGGCGAGCAGTACTTC. Residues: CASSLAETSGEQYF. The rearrangement links TRBV7-6 to TRBJ2-7; D gene unclear. Germline V gene data show CDR1 as SGHVS and CDR2 as FNYEAQ. The CDR3 sequence is 14 residues long. The ends were cut back, 0 bases at V and 6 bases at J, with 12 bases in the middle.

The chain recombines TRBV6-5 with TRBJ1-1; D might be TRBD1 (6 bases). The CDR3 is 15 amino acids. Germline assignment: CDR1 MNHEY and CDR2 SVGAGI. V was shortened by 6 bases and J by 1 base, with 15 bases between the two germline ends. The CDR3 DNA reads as TGTGCCAGCAGGGCGCAGGGGTTGGGGAACACTGAAGCTTTCTTT. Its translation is CASRAQGLGNTEAFF.

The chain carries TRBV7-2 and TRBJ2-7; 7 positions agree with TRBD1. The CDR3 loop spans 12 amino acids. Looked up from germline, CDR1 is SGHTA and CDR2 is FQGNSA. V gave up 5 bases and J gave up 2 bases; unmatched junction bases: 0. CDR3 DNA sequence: TGTGCCAGCAGCCAGGGGGCCTACGAGCAGTACTTC. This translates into CASSQGAYEQYF.

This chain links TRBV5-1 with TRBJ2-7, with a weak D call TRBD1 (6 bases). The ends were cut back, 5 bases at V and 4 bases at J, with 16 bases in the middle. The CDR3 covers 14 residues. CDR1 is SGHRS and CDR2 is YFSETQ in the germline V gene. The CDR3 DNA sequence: TGCGCCAGCAGGACACAGGGCATCCCATACGAGCAGTACTTC. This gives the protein CASRTQGIPYEQYF.

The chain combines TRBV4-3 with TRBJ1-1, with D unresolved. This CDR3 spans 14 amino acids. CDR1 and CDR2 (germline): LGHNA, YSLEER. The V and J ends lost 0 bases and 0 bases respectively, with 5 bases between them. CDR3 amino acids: CASSQDTVNTEAFF. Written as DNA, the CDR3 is TGCGCCAGCAGCCAAGACACAGTGAACACTGAAGCTTTCTTT.

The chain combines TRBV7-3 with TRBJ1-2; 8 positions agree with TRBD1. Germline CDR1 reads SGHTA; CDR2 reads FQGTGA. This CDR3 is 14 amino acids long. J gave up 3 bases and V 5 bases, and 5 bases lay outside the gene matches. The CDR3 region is CASSPGTGDYGYTF. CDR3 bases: TGTGCCAGCAGCCCCGGGACAGGCGACTATGGCTACACCTTC. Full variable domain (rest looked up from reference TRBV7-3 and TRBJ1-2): GAGVSQTPSNKVTEKGKYVELRCDPISGHTALYWYRQSLGQGPEFLIYFQGTGAADDSGLPNDRFFAVRPEGSVSTLKIQRTERGDSAVYLCASSPGTGDYGYTFGSGTRLTVV.

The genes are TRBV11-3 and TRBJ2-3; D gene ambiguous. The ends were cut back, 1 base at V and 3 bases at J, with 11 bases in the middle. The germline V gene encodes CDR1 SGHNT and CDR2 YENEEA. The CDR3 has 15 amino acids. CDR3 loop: CASSLGSQPTDTQYF. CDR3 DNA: TGTGCCAGCAGCTTAGGATCACAGCCGACAGATACGCAGTATTTT.

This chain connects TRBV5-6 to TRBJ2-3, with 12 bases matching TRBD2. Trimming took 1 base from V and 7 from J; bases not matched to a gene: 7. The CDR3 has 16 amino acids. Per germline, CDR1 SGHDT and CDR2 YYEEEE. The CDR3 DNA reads TGTGCCAGCAGCTTGAGTCTAGCGGGGGGGCCATATACGCAGTATTTT. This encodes CASSLSLAGGPYTQYF.

The CDR3 reads CSGLNQETQYF. The CDR3 DNA reads TGCAGTGGACTGAACCAAGAGACCCAGTACTTC. J is TRBJ2-5 and V is TRBV20-1; D remains ambiguous. The CDR3 loop spans 11 amino acids. Per the germline V gene, CDR1 is DFQATT and CDR2 is SNEGSKA (reference sequence). V was cut by 7 bases and J by 0 bases, with 6 bases left in between.

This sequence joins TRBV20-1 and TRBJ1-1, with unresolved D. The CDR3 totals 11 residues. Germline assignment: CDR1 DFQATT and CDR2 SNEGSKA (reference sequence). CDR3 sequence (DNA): TGCAGGCTCGAGAAGAACACTGAAGCTTTCTTT. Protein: CRLEKNTEAFF.

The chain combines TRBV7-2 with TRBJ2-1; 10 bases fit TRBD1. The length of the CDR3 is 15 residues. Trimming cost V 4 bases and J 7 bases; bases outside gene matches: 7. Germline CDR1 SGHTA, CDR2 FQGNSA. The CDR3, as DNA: TGTGCCAGCAGCTGGACGGGACAGGGGCATAATGAGCAGTTCTTC. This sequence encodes CASSWTGQGHNEQFF.

The CDR3 nucleotides read TGTGCCAGCAGCCTGCGACTAGCGGGGGCCCACACCGGGGAGCTGTTTTTT. Translating gives CASSLRLAGAHTGELFF. The V call is TRBV7-7, the J call TRBJ2-2; 12 bases are a match to TRBD2. Germline V gene sequence: CDR1 SSHAT, CDR2 FNYEAQ (reference sequence). This CDR3 spans 17 amino acids. Trimming took 5 bases from V and 3 from J; bases not matched to a gene: 7.

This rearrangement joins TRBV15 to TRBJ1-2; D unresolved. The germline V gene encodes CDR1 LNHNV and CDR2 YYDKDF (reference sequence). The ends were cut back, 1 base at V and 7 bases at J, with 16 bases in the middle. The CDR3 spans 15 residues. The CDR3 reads CATSRGRGVSSGYTF. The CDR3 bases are TGTGCCACCAGCAGAGGCCGGGGTGTTAGTAGTGGCTACACCTTC.

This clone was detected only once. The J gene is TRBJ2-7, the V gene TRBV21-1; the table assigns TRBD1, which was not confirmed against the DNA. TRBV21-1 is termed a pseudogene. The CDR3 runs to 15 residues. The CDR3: CASSKSGQGSYEQYF. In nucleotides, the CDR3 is TGTGCCAGCAGCAAATCTGGTCAGGGGTCCTACGAGCAGTACTTC.

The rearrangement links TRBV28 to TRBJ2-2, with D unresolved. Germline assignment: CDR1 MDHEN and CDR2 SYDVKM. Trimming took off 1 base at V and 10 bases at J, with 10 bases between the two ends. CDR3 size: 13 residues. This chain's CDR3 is CASSLFLSEELFF. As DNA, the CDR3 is TGTGCCAGCAGTTTATTTCTAAGCGAGGAGCTGTTTTTT.

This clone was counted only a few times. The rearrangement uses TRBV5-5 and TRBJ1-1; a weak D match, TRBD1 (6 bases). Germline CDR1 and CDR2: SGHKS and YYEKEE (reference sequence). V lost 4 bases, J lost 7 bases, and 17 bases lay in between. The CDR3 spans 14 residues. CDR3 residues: CASSLASGAREAFF. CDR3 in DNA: TGTGCCAGCAGCCTGGCTTCAGGGGCACGTGAAGCTTTCTTT.

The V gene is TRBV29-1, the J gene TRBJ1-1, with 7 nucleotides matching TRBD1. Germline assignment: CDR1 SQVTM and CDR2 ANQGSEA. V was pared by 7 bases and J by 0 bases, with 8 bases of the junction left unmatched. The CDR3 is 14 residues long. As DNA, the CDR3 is TGCAGCGCCCGACCGGGACAGATGAACACTGAAGCTTTCTTT. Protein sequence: CSARPGQMNTEAFF.

This CDR3 reads CASSEKGSGTYEQYF. The CDR3 DNA is TGTGCCAGCAGCGAAAAGGGTAGCGGAACCTACGAGCAGTACTTC. V and J are TRBV7-9 and TRBJ2-7; possible D gene TRBD2, 6 bases. V was cut by 5 bases and J by 2 bases, with 16 bases left in between. Germline V gives CDR1 SEHNR, CDR2 FQNEAQ (reference sequence). The CDR3 runs 15 residues.

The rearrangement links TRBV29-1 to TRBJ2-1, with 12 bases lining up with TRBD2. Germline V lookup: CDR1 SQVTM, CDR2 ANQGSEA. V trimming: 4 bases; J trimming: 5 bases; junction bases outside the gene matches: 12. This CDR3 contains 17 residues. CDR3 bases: TGCAGCGTTGGGGGGGGCTATCTAGCGGGAGGGGACAATGAGCAGTTCTTC. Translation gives CSVGGGYLAGGDNEQFF.

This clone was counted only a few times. The CDR3 region is CAISEGTSYEQYF. The DNA for the CDR3 is TGTGCCATCAGTGAGGGCACCTCCTACGAGCAGTACTTC. The rearrangement uses TRBV10-3 and TRBJ2-7; D is ambiguous. Trimming cost V 2 bases and J 0 bases, with 5 bases left between them. Germline lookup yields CDR1 ENHRY and CDR2 SYGVKD. CDR3 length: 13 amino acids.

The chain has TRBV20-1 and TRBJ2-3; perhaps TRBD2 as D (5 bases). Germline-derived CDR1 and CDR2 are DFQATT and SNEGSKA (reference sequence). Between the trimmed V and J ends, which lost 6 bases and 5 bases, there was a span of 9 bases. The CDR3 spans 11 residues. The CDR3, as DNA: TGCAGTGCATACCGGGGAGATACGCAGTATTTT. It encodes CSAYRGDTQYF.

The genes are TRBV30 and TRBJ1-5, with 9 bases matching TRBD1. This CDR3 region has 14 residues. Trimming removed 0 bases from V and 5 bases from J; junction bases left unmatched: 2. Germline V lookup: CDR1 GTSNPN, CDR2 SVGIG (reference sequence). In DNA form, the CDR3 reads TGTGCCTGGAGTGTCGGACAGGGGCATCAGCCCCAGCATTTT. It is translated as CAWSVGQGHQPQHF.

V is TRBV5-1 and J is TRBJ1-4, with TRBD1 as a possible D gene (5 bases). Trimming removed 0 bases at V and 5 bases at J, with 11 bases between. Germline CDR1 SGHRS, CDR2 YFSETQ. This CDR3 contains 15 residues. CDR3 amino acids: CASSLVTAKNEKLFF. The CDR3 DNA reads TGCGCCAGCAGCTTGGTGACAGCGAAGAATGAAAAACTGTTTTTT. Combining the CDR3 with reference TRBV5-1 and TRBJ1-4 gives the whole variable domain KAGVTQTPRYLIKTRGQQVTLSCSPISGHRSVSWYQQTPGQGLQFLFEYFSETQRNKGNFPGRFSGRQFSNSRSEMNVSTLELGDSALYLCASSLVTAKNEKLFFGSGTQLSVL.

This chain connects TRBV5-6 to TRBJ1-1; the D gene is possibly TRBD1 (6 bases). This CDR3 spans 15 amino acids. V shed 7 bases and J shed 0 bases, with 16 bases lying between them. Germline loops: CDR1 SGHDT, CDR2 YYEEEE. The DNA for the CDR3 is TGTGCCAGCGGCGGTCAGGGGCGTGTGAACACTGAAGCTTTCTTT. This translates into CASGGQGRVNTEAFF.

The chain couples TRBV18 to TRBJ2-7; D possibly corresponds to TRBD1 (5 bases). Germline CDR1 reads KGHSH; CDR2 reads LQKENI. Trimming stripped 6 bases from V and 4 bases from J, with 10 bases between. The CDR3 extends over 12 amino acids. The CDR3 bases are TGTGCCAGCTCGCCCAGGGTGTACGAGCAGTACTTC. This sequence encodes CASSPRVYEQYF.